This T cell receptor (beta chain) was documented in a study of early T cells in non-severe SARS-CoV-2 infection. The wider study: Unsorted whole blood bulk RNA was sequenced, with unpaired chains. General study points: Reliance on VDJdb matching favored anti-spike CD8 responses; private and CD4 specificities were missed.

Comment on this clonotype: What it recognizes is unknown.

Molecules of cDNA were individually given unique molecular identifiers that were attached to them. Using its own MiXCR run on the 5' RACE reads, TCRdb lists one record per CDR3 protein. The sample includes about 43,000 distinct CDR3 sequences, approximately 11% seen only once; the top ten take about 9.9%. This CDR3 is built from 13 residues. Trimming cost V 5 bases and J 5 bases, with 14 bases left between them. Germline values: CDR1 DFQATT, CDR2 SNEGSKA (reference sequence). The genes are TRBV20-1 and TRBJ2-3, with D perhaps TRBD2 (6 bases). Sequencing used whole blood. The receptor was derived from an adult who was a healthcare worker with PCR-confirmed SARS-CoV-2 infection or an uninfected control (not recorded which). The CDR3 here is CSAPGTGGDTQYF. The CDR3 nucleotides read TGCAGTGCTCCCGGGACCGGGGGAGATACGCAGTATTTT.